Shown below are 26 T cell receptor beta chains from a single sample sequenced in a study of T cell responses to AZD1222 COVID-19 vaccine. Assay used: immunoSEQ multiplex PCR; TCRdb lists only in-frame clones, some missing. The sample carries 110,000 to 150,000 clones, over 80% recorded once. The sequencing here drew on peripheral blood, taken 28 days after the second AZD1222 dose. The source of these receptors is an adult who received the AZD1222 COVID-19 vaccine.

The V call is TRBV9, the J call TRBJ1-1; TRBD1 agrees at 7 bases. This CDR3 has 14 residues. Germline assignment: CDR1 SGDLS and CDR2 YYNGEE. Trimming cost V 0 bases and J 7 bases; bases outside gene matches: 6. In DNA, the CDR3 is TGTGCCAGCAGCGTAGAAACACGGGACAGTGAAGCTTTCTTT. The encoded protein is CASSVETRDSEAFF. Full variable domain (missing parts from reference TRBV9 and TRBJ1-1): DSGVTQTPKHLITATGQRVTLRCSPRSGDLSVYWYQQSLDQGLQFLIQYYNGEERAKGNILERFSAQQFPDLHSELNLSSLELGDSALYFCASSVETRDSEAFFGQGTRLTVV.

The V call is TRBV27, the J call TRBJ1-1; TRBD1 matches at 7 bases. The junction had 5 bases not matched to a gene; V was cut back by 6 bases and J by 1 base. This CDR3 is 14 amino acids long. Germline values: CDR1 MNHEY, CDR2 SMNVEV (reference sequence). Here the CDR3 DNA reads TGTGCCAGCAGGCGGGGACAGCAGAACACTGAAGCTTTCTTT. Its translation is CASRRGQQNTEAFF.

CDR3 protein: CASSQLLAGGTHEQYF. In DNA form, the CDR3 reads TGCGCCAGCAGCCAATTACTAGCGGGAGGTACCCACGAGCAGTACTTC. The chain uses TRBV4-1 and TRBJ2-7; 12 bases line up with TRBD2. V lost 2 bases, J lost 5 bases, and 7 bases stayed unmatched. The CDR3 has 16 residues. From germline, CDR1 is MGHRA and CDR2 YSYEKL.

The chain is built from TRBV30 and TRBJ1-5; D might be TRBD1 (6 bases). Per germline, CDR1 GTSNPN and CDR2 SVGIG (reference sequence). V was clipped by 3 bases and J by 7 bases, with 13 bases between them. The CDR3 is 13 amino acids. The CDR3 region is CAWSPSGHQPQHF. Written as DNA, the CDR3 is TGTGCCTGGAGCCCCTCGGGACACCAGCCCCAGCATTTT.

The chain joins TRBV28 to TRBJ1-5; D unclear. The CDR3 loop spans 19 amino acids. Germline CDR1 and CDR2: MDHEN and SYDVKM. V lost 5 bases to trimming and J lost 1 base, with 24 bases between them. CDR3 nucleotides: TGTGCCAGCAGTACTCCTCGGGGTCCCACCACAGAGAGCAATCAGCCCCAGCATTTT. Its translation is CASSTPRGPTTESNQPQHF.

The V call is TRBV28, the J call TRBJ2-7, with TRBD2 matching 15 bases. Germline CDR1 MDHEN, CDR2 SYDVKM. Trimming removed 5 bases from V and 4 bases from J; junction bases left unmatched: 6. This CDR3 contains 16 residues. DNA for the CDR3: TGTGCCAGCAGTCTTACTGGGACTAGCGGGAGGTACGAGCAGTACTTC. It is translated as CASSLTGTSGRYEQYF.

This chain connects TRBV19 to TRBJ2-2; 9 bases fit TRBD1. Germline CDR1 reads LNHDA; CDR2 reads SQIVND (reference sequence). The V and J ends lost 6 bases and 3 bases, in that order; junction bases with no gene match: 8. This CDR3 has 16 amino acids. Here the CDR3 DNA reads TGTGCCAGTAGCCCGCAGGACAGGGGAGACACCGGGGAGCTGTTTTTT. Its translation: CASSPQDRGDTGELFF.

The chain joins TRBV7-6 to TRBJ1-2; D is unclear. The ends were cut back, 5 bases at V and 7 bases at J, with 20 bases in the middle. This CDR3 comprises 15 residues. Germline V gives CDR1 SGHVS, CDR2 FNYEAQ. The CDR3, as DNA: TGTGCCAGCAGCCCTCAACCGGGAATGACGAGTGGCTACACCTTC. This gives the protein CASSPQPGMTSGYTF.

This clone was counted a single time. The CDR3 nucleotides are TGTGCCAGCAGCTTATCCGACGGGACCCAGTACTTC. This codes for CASSLSDGTQYF. The gene calls are TRBV7-2 and TRBJ2-5; no clear D. V lost 2 bases and J lost 7, with 8 bases in between. CDR1 SGHTA and CDR2 FQGNSA come from the germline V gene. This CDR3 contains 12 residues.

This chain links TRBV27 with TRBJ2-2; TRBD1 aligns across 10 bases. The J segment lost 4 bases and the V segment lost 5 bases, leaving 7 bases of the junction unmatched. Germline V lookup: CDR1 MNHEY, CDR2 SMNVEV (reference sequence). The CDR3 runs 16 residues. This CDR3 reads CASSPRQGASTGELFF. Written as DNA, the CDR3 is TGTGCCAGCAGTCCCCGACAGGGGGCGAGCACCGGGGAGCTGTTTTTT.

This chain links TRBV5-1 with TRBJ1-1; 8 bases map to TRBD1. This CDR3 has 17 residues. The junction had 22 bases not matched to a gene; V was cut back by 9 bases and J by 6 bases. Germline CDR1 and CDR2: SGHRS and YFSETQ. CDR3 bases: TGCGCCACCCCCGGGGACGCAGGGGGCGCGAGGTTGCCTGAAGCTTTCTTT. This translates into CATPGDAGGARLPEAFF.

J is TRBJ2-2 and V is TRBV5-1, with 7 positions matching TRBD1. V gave up 3 bases and J gave up 0 bases; unmatched junction bases: 2. The germline V gene has CDR1 SGHRS and CDR2 YFSETQ. This CDR3 has 15 residues. The CDR3 region has the DNA TGCGCCAGCAGCTCAGGACAGGCGAACACCGGGGAGCTGTTTTTT. This codes for CASSSGQANTGELFF.

On this clone itself: The junction shows a germline mismatch at one end, possibly a read error. In DNA form, the CDR3 reads TGCGCCAGCAGCCAAGAGGGGGGTTACTCCGACGAGCAGTACTTC. It specifies CASSQEGGYSDEQYF. V gene TRBV4-1 combines with J gene TRBJ2-7, with D possibly being TRBD2 (6 bases). Per germline, CDR1 MGHRA and CDR2 YSYEKL. This CDR3 contains 15 residues.

V gene TRBV28 combines with J gene TRBJ1-1; D call uncertain. CDR1 MDHEN and CDR2 SYDVKM come from the germline V gene. V lost 3 bases and J lost 8, with 10 bases in between. The CDR3 spans 12 residues. CDR3 nucleotides: TGTGCCAGCAGTTTCCGTTCCTCGGAAGCTTTCTTT. This codes for CASSFRSSEAFF.

The chain has TRBV6-5 and TRBJ2-1; tentatively, D is TRBD1 (5 bases). The germline gives CDR1 MNHEY, CDR2 SVGAGI. CDR3 size: 15 residues. V shed 4 bases and J shed 5 bases, with 15 bases lying between them. The CDR3: CASSSYTRQNNEQFF. CDR3 coding DNA: TGTGCCAGCAGTTCCTATACCAGACAGAACAATGAGCAGTTCTTC.

The chain carries TRBV5-1 and TRBJ1-3; unclear D gene. Germline-derived CDR1 and CDR2 are SGHRS and YFSETQ. CDR3 length equals 15 residues. Deletions cut 0 bases from V and 0 bases from J, with 7 bases between. The CDR3 protein is CASSLAEYSGNTIYF. CDR3 sequence (DNA): TGCGCCAGCAGCTTGGCGGAGTACTCTGGAAACACCATATATTTT.

This chain uses TRBV6-5 with TRBJ1-5; 7 bases are shared with TRBD1. The CDR3 consists of 15 residues. Losses at the gene ends were 5 bases for V and 3 bases for J; bases not matched to a gene: 7. CDR1 MNHEY and CDR2 SVGAGI come from the germline V gene. The CDR3 reads CASSRRQGSNQPQHF. CDR3 coding DNA: TGTGCCAGCAGTCGTCGACAGGGCTCCAATCAGCCCCAGCATTTT.

The chain has TRBV28 and TRBJ1-1, with 11 nucleotides matching TRBD1. CDR3 size: 16 residues. The trim removed 4 bases at V and 5 bases at J, leaving 9 bases unmatched. The germline CDR1 and CDR2 sequences are MDHEN and SYDVKM. As DNA, the CDR3 is TGTGCCAGCAGTTCCCCCGGGACAGGGGGTCGGACTGAAGCTTTCTTT. Translation: CASSSPGTGGRTEAFF.

This clone was observed once. J is TRBJ1-3 and V is TRBV3-1 (or the pseudogene TRBV3-2), with D hard to call. Between the trimmed V and J ends, which lost 0 bases and 0 bases, there was a span of 6 bases. This CDR3 comprises 15 residues. CDR1 LGHDT and CDR2 YNNKEL come from the germline V gene (reference sequence). DNA for the CDR3: TGTGCCAGCAGCCAAGATACAGTCTCTGGAAACACCATATATTTT. Its translation: CASSQDTVSGNTIYF.

The chain is built from TRBV30 and TRBJ2-5; possibly TRBD1 or TRBD2 for D (5 bases each). Trimming stripped 2 bases from V and 7 bases from J, with 17 bases between. CDR3 length equals 14 residues. CDR1 is GTSNPN and CDR2 is SVGIG in the germline V gene (reference sequence). CDR3 nucleotides: TGTGCCTGGAGTCACACCGGGACCCCAAGGACCCAGTACTTC. It codes for CAWSHTGTPRTQYF.

CDR3 residues: CASSDGTLSGNTIYF. Here the CDR3 DNA reads TGTGCCAGCAGCGACGGGACTCTCTCTGGAAACACCATATATTTT. V usage is TRBV5-6 and J usage is TRBJ1-3; D is perhaps TRBD1 (5 bases). The CDR3 sequence is 15 residues long. CDR1 and CDR2 (germline): SGHDT, YYEEEE. Trimming removed 4 bases from V and 0 bases from J, with 11 bases in between.

DNA of the CDR3: TGTGCCAGCAGCCCTCTAGCGCAGATGGGTAATGAGCAGTTCTTC. It codes for CASSPLAQMGNEQFF. The genes are TRBV28 and TRBJ2-1; the D gene is possibly TRBD2 (6 bases). V lost 6 bases, J lost 7 bases, and 19 bases lay in between. Per germline, CDR1 MDHEN and CDR2 SYDVKM. The CDR3 loop spans 15 amino acids.

This rearrangement joins TRBV19 to TRBJ2-2; D is possibly TRBD1 or TRBD2 (5 bases each). V was clipped by 5 bases and J by 5 bases, with 9 bases between them. Germline V gene sequence: CDR1 LNHDA, CDR2 SQIVND (reference sequence). The CDR3 runs to 13 residues. The CDR3 loop reads CASSPGPTGELFF. The DNA of the CDR3 is TGTGCCAGTAGTCCGGGACCTACCGGGGAGCTGTTTTTT.

This sequence joins TRBV7-2 and TRBJ1-2; a possible D gene is TRBD1 (6 bases). Germline loops: CDR1 SGHTA, CDR2 FQGNSA. The V gene lost 1 base and the J gene lost 6 bases, with 18 bases spanning the gap. The CDR3 length is 16 residues. The CDR3 here is CASSLDVGHLTDGYTF. DNA of the CDR3: TGTGCCAGCAGCTTAGATGTGGGACATCTCACCGATGGCTACACCTTC.

This chain uses TRBV10-2 with TRBJ2-7; TRBD2 might be the D (6 bases). This CDR3 has 15 residues. The germline V gene has CDR1 WSHSY and CDR2 SAAADI. V was clipped by 5 bases and J by 3 bases, with 17 bases between them. CDR3 in amino acids: CASSSAGLLIYEQYF. The DNA of the CDR3 is TGCGCCAGCAGTTCGGCGGGACTTCTTATCTACGAGCAGTACTTC.

V gene TRBV10-2 combines with J gene TRBJ2-2, with TRBD1 identical over 8 bases. The germline V gene has CDR1 WSHSY and CDR2 SAAADI. The CDR3 loop spans 15 amino acids. V dropped 6 bases and J dropped 5; count of bases not matched to a gene: 8. CDR3 loop: CASRSQGAYTGELFF. In nucleotides, the CDR3 is TGCGCCAGCAGGAGTCAGGGGGCTTATACCGGGGAGCTGTTTTTT.